The 8 T cell receptor beta chains presented below share a single source sample, sequenced in a study of CXCR3-negative and CXCR3-positive naive CD8 T cells. 5' RACE with UMI labels generated the TRB cDNA libraries. TCRdb re-called the 5' RACE reads and gives one entry per CDR3 protein, without DNA. The listing contains about 41,000 distinct CDR3 sequences. The sequenced sample was memory CD8+ T cells from blood. The receptors derive from a human donor in good health. Some clones in this sample may be carry-over from other donors' samples.

This clonotype is classed as large by frequency. The chain links TRBV6-4 to TRBJ2-2. This CDR3 spans 13 amino acids. Looked up from germline, CDR1 is MRHNA and CDR2 is SNTAGT. CDR3 residues: CASSDEDAGELFF.

The chain employs TRBV20-1 and TRBJ1-1. This CDR3 spans 12 amino acids. Germline CDR1 is DFQATT and CDR2 is SNEGSKA (reference sequence). CDR3: CSARVRGAEAFF.

The rearrangement uses TRBV20-1 and TRBJ2-3; lacking DNA, the TRBD2 call made by TCRdb goes unchecked. The length of the CDR3 is 14 residues. Germline V gene sequence: CDR1 DFQATT, CDR2 SNEGSKA (reference sequence). The chain's CDR3 is CSAGSRESSPTQYF.

V and J are TRBV7-2 and TRBJ2-7. The CDR3 consists of 14 residues. Germline values: CDR1 SGHTA, CDR2 FQGNSA. CDR3 in amino acids: CASSQTSRTYEQYF.

This chain connects TRBV20-1 to TRBJ2-1; the TCRdb call, TRBD1, lacks DNA for checking. The germline gives CDR1 DFQATT, CDR2 SNEGSKA (reference sequence). The CDR3 extends over 15 amino acids. CDR3 loop: CSALLGQISGNEQFF.

The rearrangement links TRBV6-2 or TRBV6-3 to TRBJ2-7; TCRdb's D call, TRBD2, is unchecked because there is no DNA. Per germline, CDR1 MNHEY and CDR2 SVGEGT. The CDR3 spans 22 residues. CDR3 sequence reads: CASSSSELGTSGGYAFLYEQYF.

The chain carries TRBV7-2 and TRBJ2-7; TCRdb picks TRBD1, but there is no DNA to check that call. Germline values: CDR1 SGHTA, CDR2 FQGNSA. The CDR3 has 14 amino acids. The CDR3 loop reads CASSSNNRGYEQYF. Full variable domain (missing parts from reference TRBV7-2 and TRBJ2-7): GAGVSQSPSNKVTEKGKDVELRCDPISGHTALYWYRQSLGQGLEFLIYFQGNSAPDKSGLPSDRFSAERTGGSVSTLTIQRTQQEDSAVYLCASSSNNRGYEQYFGPGTRLTVT.

The gene calls are TRBV7-2 and TRBJ2-1; TCRdb gives TRBD2 as the D gene, but with no DNA this cannot be confirmed. Germline V gives CDR1 SGHTA, CDR2 FQGNSA. This CDR3 contains 18 residues. The CDR3 reads CASSARQTGLAGDNEQFF. The whole variable domain, remainder taken from reference TRBV7-2 and TRBJ2-1, is GAGVSQSPSNKVTEKGKDVELRCDPISGHTALYWYRQSLGQGLEFLIYFQGNSAPDKSGLPSDRFSAERTGGSVSTLTIQRTQQEDSAVYLCASSARQTGLAGDNEQFFGPGTRLTVL.